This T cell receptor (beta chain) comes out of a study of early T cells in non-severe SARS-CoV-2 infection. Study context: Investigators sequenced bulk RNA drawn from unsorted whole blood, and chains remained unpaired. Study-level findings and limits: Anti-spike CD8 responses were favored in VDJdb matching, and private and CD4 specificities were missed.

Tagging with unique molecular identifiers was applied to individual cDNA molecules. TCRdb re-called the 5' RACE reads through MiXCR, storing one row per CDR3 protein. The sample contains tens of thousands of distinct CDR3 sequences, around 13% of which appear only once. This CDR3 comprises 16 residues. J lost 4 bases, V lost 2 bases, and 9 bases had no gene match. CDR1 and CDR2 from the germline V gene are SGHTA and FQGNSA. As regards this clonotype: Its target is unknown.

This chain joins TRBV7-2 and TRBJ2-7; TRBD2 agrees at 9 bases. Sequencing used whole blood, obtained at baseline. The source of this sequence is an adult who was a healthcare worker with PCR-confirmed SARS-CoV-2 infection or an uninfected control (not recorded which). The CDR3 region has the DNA TGTGCCAGCAGCTTATTCGCCGTAGCGGGAGCTTACGAGCAGTACTTC. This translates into CASSLFAVAGAYEQYF. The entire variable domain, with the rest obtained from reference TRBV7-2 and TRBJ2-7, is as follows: GAGVSQSPSNKVTEKGKDVELRCDPISGHTALYWYRQSLGQGLEFLIYFQGNSAPDKSGLPSDRFSAERTGGSVSTLTIQRTQQEDSAVYLCASSLFAVAGAYEQYFGPGTRLTVT.